Each of the 5 T cell receptor beta chains below was sequenced from the same sample in a study of tumor and adjacent non-tumor tissue in lung cancer listed by TCRdb under 2018. Libraries were built with multiplex PCR. Instrument used: Illumina HiSeq 2500. TCRbeta libraries were constructed through three rounds of nested PCR with primers (Table S4) according to protocols modified from ARM-PCR. Using fastp trimming at Q25 and MiXCR clonotype assembly, TCRdb reanalyzed the public sequencing data and kept in-frame beta chains. Each CDR3 protein appears once, grouped with its most common genes and DNA. The sample table holds tens of thousands of distinct CDR3 sequences, of which roughly two thirds were seen once. 8% to 9.5% of the sample lies in the top ten. RNA was isolated from bulk unsorted tissue, and RNA quality was assessed with a NanoDrop ND-1000 and an Agilent 2100. The source material was lung tumor tissue. Receptor source: a woman in her forties with non-small cell lung cancer.

Turning to this clonotype: As the CDR3 is not closed by the conserved phenylalanine or tryptophan, this likely results from a read error. It is unclear where the CDR3 begins or ends on the DNA, so no DNA is shown, and the CDR3 is as TCRdb lists it. The chain is built from TRBV6-1 and TRBJ2-1; no DNA check was done on the table's D call, TRBD1. The CDR3 is 13 amino acids in total, end residues counted. In germline, CDR1 is MNHNS, CDR2 SASEGT. The chain's CDR3 is CVSTPGAYNGQFS.

Judged by abundance, this clonotype is medium-sized. V is TRBV12-3 or TRBV12-4 and J is TRBJ1-5; TRBD1 matches 7 bases. This CDR3 spans 13 amino acids. Trimming cost V 6 bases and J 7 bases; bases outside gene matches: 6. The DNA for the CDR3 is TGTGCCAGCAGCTACAGGGGTGAACAGCCCCAGCATTTT. Translated: CASSYRGEQPQHF.

V is TRBV7-9 and J is TRBJ2-7; D is ambiguous. This CDR3 spans 13 amino acids. CDR1 SEHNR and CDR2 FQNEAQ come from the germline V gene (reference sequence). Trimming removed 10 bases at V and 5 bases at J, with 18 bases between. Here the CDR3 reads CANSSSWANEQYF. The DNA for the CDR3 is TGTGCCAACAGTTCCTCCTGGGCGAACGAGCAGTACTTC.

Comment on this clonotype: This could be a read error, since a much larger clone is one nucleotide away. DNA for the CDR3: TGTGCCAGCAGTGGCGACAGGCCCAGGGGAGAAAAACCGTTTTTT. Translation gives CASSGDRPRGEKPFF. This chain connects TRBV28 to TRBJ1-4; weak D call: TRBD1 (6 bases). CDR3 size: 15 residues. CDR1 is MDHEN, CDR2 SYDVKM, per germline.

This sequence joins TRBV5-1 and TRBJ2-3; 7 nucleotides line up with TRBD1. The V segment lost 4 bases and the J segment 5 bases; nucleotides outside the gene matches: 13. CDR3 length: 16 amino acids. The germline gives CDR1 SGHRS, CDR2 YFSETQ. The CDR3 nucleotides are TGCGCCAGCAGCCTGCCCAGGGGGAGCGGTGAAGATACGCAGTATTTT. This translates into CASSLPRGSGEDTQYF.